This is a list of T cell receptor beta chains from one sample in a study of cytomegalovirus exposure and HLA in healthy donors. Profiling relied on immunoSEQ multiplex PCR, and the TCRdb table lists in-frame clones only, not all of them. The data show hundreds of thousands of clones, 65% to 90% seen once. The sequencing input was PBMCs. All receptors derive from a girl aged 5 to 17 in good health and CMV-seronegative. CDR3s include the opening cysteine and the closing phenylalanine or tryptophan. Fields, in order: D gene, J gene, clone size, V gene, CDR3 protein, CDR3 DNA. D genes are given only for firm matches. A row's size may be missing; if present it is once, few, many or a size class.

d_call: TRBD1
j_call: TRBJ1-2
clone_size: -
v_call: TRBV10-3
cdr3_aa: CATTGQGANYGYTF
cdr3_nt: TGTGCCACGACCGGACAGGGGGCTAACTATGGCTACACCTTC

d_call: -
j_call: TRBJ2-7
clone_size: few
v_call: TRBV6-5
cdr3_aa: CASSRQGSLLHEQYF
cdr3_nt: TGTGCCAGCAGTCGCCAGGGATCCCTTCTACACGAGCAGTACTTC

d_call: -
j_call: TRBJ1-4
clone_size: few
v_call: TRBV19
cdr3_aa: CASSISVTTNEKLFF
cdr3_nt: TGTGCCAGTAGTATTTCAGTTACAACTAATGAAAAACTGTTTTTT

d_call: TRBD1
j_call: TRBJ1-1
clone_size: -
v_call: TRBV18
cdr3_aa: CASSPRRAQGLYVEAFF
cdr3_nt: TGTGCCAGCTCACCACGCCGCGCACAGGGGCTGTATGTTGAAGCTTTCTTT

d_call: TRBD1
j_call: TRBJ1-2
clone_size: -
v_call: TRBV9
cdr3_aa: CASSTLGGASGYTF
cdr3_nt: TGTGCCAGCAGCACCTTAGGGGGCGCGTCCGGCTACACCTTC

d_call: TRBD1
j_call: TRBJ2-7
clone_size: -
v_call: TRBV6-5
cdr3_aa: CASSYGTVYEQYF
cdr3_nt: TGTGCCAGCAGTTACGGGACAGTCTACGAGCAGTACTTC

d_call: -
j_call: TRBJ2-5
clone_size: -
v_call: TRBV7-8
cdr3_aa: CASSPQETQYF
cdr3_nt: TGTGCCAGCAGCCCACAAGAGACCCAGTACTTC

d_call: -
j_call: TRBJ2-1
clone_size: -
v_call: TRBV29-1
cdr3_aa: CSVVRTPGNNEQFF
cdr3_nt: TGCAGCGTTGTTCGGACCCCAGGGAACAATGAGCAGTTCTTC

d_call: -
j_call: TRBJ2-1
clone_size: -
v_call: TRBV6-1
cdr3_aa: CASSVRRGYEQFF
cdr3_nt: TGTGCCAGCAGTGTACGAAGGGGCTATGAGCAGTTCTTC

d_call: -
j_call: TRBJ2-5
clone_size: once
v_call: TRBV5-1
cdr3_aa: CASSYYQETQYF
cdr3_nt: TGCGCCAGCAGCTACTACCAAGAGACCCAGTACTTC

d_call: -
j_call: TRBJ2-1
clone_size: -
v_call: TRBV27
cdr3_aa: CASQDYNEQFF
cdr3_nt: TGTGCCAGCCAGGACTACAATGAGCAGTTCTTC

d_call: -
j_call: TRBJ1-2
clone_size: -
v_call: TRBV9
cdr3_aa: CASSVGGPQDYGYTF
cdr3_nt: TGTGCCAGCAGCGTGGGCGGGCCGCAAGACTATGGCTACACCTTC

d_call: -
j_call: TRBJ2-1
clone_size: -
v_call: TRBV29-1
cdr3_aa: CSVQPSSAEASEQFF
cdr3_nt: TGCAGCGTCCAACCTAGTTCGGCGGAGGCCAGTGAGCAGTTCTTC

d_call: TRBD1
j_call: TRBJ1-4
clone_size: -
v_call: TRBV28
cdr3_aa: CASSFYRTGLAEKLFF
cdr3_nt: TGTGCCAGCAGTTTTTACCGGACAGGTCTGGCGGAAAAACTGTTTTTT

d_call: TRBD2
j_call: TRBJ2-4
clone_size: -
v_call: TRBV4-1
cdr3_aa: CASSPLPGTSGWSEYF
cdr3_nt: TGCGCCAGCAGTCCTTTACCCGGGACTAGCGGGTGGTCTGAATACTTC

d_call: -
j_call: TRBJ2-3
clone_size: -
v_call: TRBV6-5
cdr3_aa: CASSYGPRYTQYF
cdr3_nt: TGTGCCAGCAGTTATGGCCCTCGATATACGCAGTATTTT

d_call: TRBD1
j_call: TRBJ1-2
clone_size: -
v_call: TRBV5-1
cdr3_aa: CASSAGQGSYGYTF
cdr3_nt: TGCGCCAGCAGCGCAGGACAGGGTAGCTATGGCTACACCTTC

d_call: TRBD1
j_call: TRBJ1-6
clone_size: -
v_call: TRBV7-9
cdr3_aa: CASSSSGQGTSPLHF
cdr3_nt: TGTGCCAGCAGCTCTAGTGGACAGGGAACTTCACCCCTCCACTTT

d_call: TRBD2
j_call: TRBJ2-7
clone_size: -
v_call: TRBV5-1
cdr3_aa: CASSFEGTSEQYF
cdr3_nt: TGCGCCAGCAGCTTTGAGGGGACTAGTGAGCAGTACTTC

d_call: -
j_call: TRBJ1-2
clone_size: -
v_call: TRBV7-9
cdr3_aa: CASSLVAQVYGYTF
cdr3_nt: TGTGCCAGCAGCTTAGTAGCGCAGGTCTATGGCTACACCTTC

d_call: -
j_call: TRBJ2-7
clone_size: -
v_call: TRBV7-2
cdr3_aa: CASSAPGYYEQYF
cdr3_nt: TGTGCCAGCAGCGCACCAGGGTACTACGAGCAGTACTTC

d_call: TRBD2
j_call: TRBJ2-1
clone_size: -
v_call: TRBV6-4
cdr3_aa: CASKREARAREQFF
cdr3_nt: TGTGCCAGTAAGCGGGAGGCCCGGGCGCGTGAGCAGTTCTTC

d_call: -
j_call: TRBJ2-7
clone_size: -
v_call: TRBV27
cdr3_aa: CASSPRSGYEQYF
cdr3_nt: TGTGCCAGCTCGCCCCGAAGCGGCTACGAGCAGTACTTC

d_call: -
j_call: TRBJ1-1
clone_size: -
v_call: TRBV6-5
cdr3_aa: CASSYERNTEAFF
cdr3_nt: TGTGCCAGCAGTTACGAGAGGAACACTGAAGCTTTCTTT

d_call: TRBD2
j_call: TRBJ2-1
clone_size: -
v_call: TRBV5-4
cdr3_aa: CASSTIAGGKQFF
cdr3_nt: TGTGCCAGCAGCACCATAGCGGGGGGAAAGCAGTTCTTC